A single sample gave rise to the 4 T cell receptor beta chains below, sequenced in a study of PD-L1 blockade in urothelial cancer. Time point indicated: peripheral blood 6 weeks after treatment start. Clones were read by immunoSEQ multiplex PCR, and TCRdb kept only the in-frame ones, dropping some. The sample contains 46,000 or so clones, approximately 83% of which appear only once. The sample here was PBMCs, taken around atezolizumab (anti-PD-L1) treatment. The origin of the receptors is a man aged 60 to 75 with urothelial cancer.

The chain joins TRBV2 to TRBJ1-3; tentatively, D is TRBD1 (6 bases). Between the trimmed V and J ends, which lost 6 bases and 0 bases, there was a span of 12 bases. Germline V gene sequence: CDR1 SNHLY, CDR2 FYNNEI. CDR3 length: 15 residues. Written as DNA, the CDR3 is TGTGCCAGCAGCCGGGGGGGCAACTCTGGAAACACCATATATTTT. Protein product: CASSRGGNSGNTIYF. Full variable domain (rest looked up from reference TRBV2 and TRBJ1-3): EPEVTQTPSHQVTQMGQEVILRCVPISNHLYFYWYRQILGQKVEFLVSFYNNEISEKSEIFDDQFSVERPDGSNFTLKIRSTKLEDSAMYFCASSRGGNSGNTIYFGEGSWLTVV.

The V gene is TRBV27, the J gene TRBJ1-1, with D hard to call. The CDR3 has 17 amino acids. From germline, CDR1 is MNHEY and CDR2 SMNVEV (reference sequence). The ends were cut back, 4 bases at V and 0 bases at J, with 18 bases in the middle. CDR3 DNA sequence: TGTGCCAGCAGTTCATTAAAACAGTCAAACATGAACACTGAAGCTTTCTTT. Protein product: CASSSLKQSNMNTEAFF.

The genes are TRBV5-7 and TRBJ2-5; possible D gene TRBD1, 6 bases. TRBV5-7 is identified as an open reading frame with a role that is uncertain. The CDR3 covers 17 residues. Trimming stripped 8 bases from V and 2 bases from J, with 25 bases between. CDR3 residues: CARTLLRGPGPQETQYF. In nucleotides, the CDR3 is TGTGCCAGAACCCTGCTCAGGGGACCCGGACCTCAAGAGACCCAGTACTTC.

The chain couples TRBV2 to TRBJ1-6; D might be TRBD1 (6 bases). The V gene's germline CDR1 is SNHLY and CDR2 FYNNEI. Trimming removed 5 bases at V and 9 bases at J, with 17 bases between. This CDR3 has 15 amino acids. Written as DNA, the CDR3 is TGTGCCAGCAGTCAAGGACAGTCCGTATTTTCACCCCTCCACTTT. This translates into CASSQGQSVFSPLHF.